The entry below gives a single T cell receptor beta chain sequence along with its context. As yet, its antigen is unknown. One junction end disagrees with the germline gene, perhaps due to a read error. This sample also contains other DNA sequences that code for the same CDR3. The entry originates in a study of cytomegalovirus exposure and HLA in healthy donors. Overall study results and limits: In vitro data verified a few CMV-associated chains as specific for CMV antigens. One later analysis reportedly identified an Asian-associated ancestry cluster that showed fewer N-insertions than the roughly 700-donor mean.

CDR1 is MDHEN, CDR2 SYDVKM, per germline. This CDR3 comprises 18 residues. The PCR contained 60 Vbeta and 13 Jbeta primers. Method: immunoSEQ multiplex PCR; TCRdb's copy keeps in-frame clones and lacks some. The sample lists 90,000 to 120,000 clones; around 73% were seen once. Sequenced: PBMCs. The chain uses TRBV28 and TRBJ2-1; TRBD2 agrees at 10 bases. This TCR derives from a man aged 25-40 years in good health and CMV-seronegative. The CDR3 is CASSFTSGRAEAYNEQFF. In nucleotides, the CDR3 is TGTGCCAGCAGTTTTACCAGCGGGAGGGCCGAGGCCTACAACGAGCAGTTCTTC.